A selection of T cell receptor beta chains follows, all from one sample in a study of cytomegalovirus exposure and HLA in healthy donors. Only in-frame clones appear in the TCRdb table, and some are missing; sequencing was by immunoSEQ multiplex PCR. The listing records about 110,000 clones. Specimen: PBMCs. The receptors shown here come from a man between 50 and 59 years old in good health and CMV-seronegative. Both conserved end residues are part of each CDR3. The order of the fields is D gene, J gene, V gene, CDR3 protein, CDR3 DNA. D genes are given only for firm matches.

TRBD2,TRBJ2-1,TRBV19,CASSPGGAMDEQFF,TGTGCCAGTAGTCCGGGGGGGGCGATGGATGAGCAGTTCTTC
-,TRBJ2-7,TRBV4-1,CASSLRRTSSSYEQYF,TGCGCCAGCAGCCTTAGGAGGACTTCCAGCTCCTACGAGCAGTACTTC
-,TRBJ2-7,TRBV12-5,CASGLGVWDTSYEQYF,TGTGCTAGTGGTTTGGGGGTGTGGGACACCTCCTACGAGCAGTACTTC
TRBD1,TRBJ2-7,TRBV4-3,CASSQDTLRTGLTYEQYF,TGCGCCAGCAGCCAAGATACGCTTAGGACAGGCTTAACCTACGAGCAGTACTTC
TRBD1,TRBJ2-7,TRBV14,CASSQGWGTGASQYF,TGTGCCAGCAGCCAAGGATGGGGGACAGGGGCCTCTCAGTACTTC
-,TRBJ2-7,TRBV5-1,CASSLQAGVPYEQYF,TGCGCCAGCAGCTTGCAGGCAGGGGTCCCCTACGAGCAGTACTTC
-,TRBJ2-7,TRBV11-2,CASSLGTATYEQYF,TGTGCCAGCAGCTTAGGGACAGCAACCTACGAGCAGTACTTC
TRBD2,TRBJ2-1,TRBV6-6,CASSYVASGYNEQFF,TGTGCCAGCAGTTACGTTGCTAGCGGTTACAATGAGCAGTTCTTC
TRBD1,TRBJ2-7,TRBV7-6,CASSLDRGPTEQYF,TGTGCCAGCAGCTTAGACAGGGGACCTACGGAGCAGTACTTC
-,TRBJ2-1,TRBV7-9,CASSTRGASSYGIREQFF,TGTGCCAGCAGCACAAGGGGTGCGTCAAGTTACGGTATAAGGGAGCAGTTCTTC
TRBD1,TRBJ2-7,TRBV7-7,CASSSRQGVERYF,TGTGCTAGCAGCTCTCGACAGGGAGTCGAGCGGTACTTC